These T cell receptor beta chains were read from a single sample in a study of blood T cells in healthy people across ages. TCRdb recomputed calls from the 5' RACE reads with MiXCR, one row per CDR3 protein. The repertoire has more than 650,000 distinct CDR3 sequences, 22% of them found once; the top ten carry about 22%. Sequences were obtained from blood. These receptors were collected from a man between 65 and 85 years old in good health. Each CDR3 is given with its conserved first and last residue. The D gene is left open where the match is weak. Only some rows state a clone size, as once, few, many or a class for expanded clones.

NA,NA,TRBJ2-5,TRBV3-1,TGTGCCAGCAGCCAAGATTACGGAGAAGAGACCCAGTACTTC,CASSQDYGEETQYF
NA,few,TRBJ1-6,TRBV5-1,TGCGCCAGCAGCGTGGGCAGGGGAGATAATTCACCCCTCCACTTT,CASSVGRGDNSPLHF
NA,once,TRBJ2-3,TRBV7-3,TGTGCCAGCAGCTTATCTAGTGTATCAGATACGCAGTATTTT,CASSLSSVSDTQYF
TRBD2,few,TRBJ2-1,TRBV9,TGTGCCAGCAGCGTGGGGGGTGGAGCGGGATTGGATGAGCAGTTCTTC,CASSVGGGAGLDEQFF
TRBD2,few,TRBJ2-2,TRBV7-7,TGTGCCAGCGGACTAGCGGGTAACACCGGGGAGCTGTTTTTT,CASGLAGNTGELFF
NA,few,TRBJ2-5,TRBV20-1,TGCAGTGCTACCGACCCACTATCAGGACCGCAAGAGACCCAGTACTTC,CSATDPLSGPQETQYF
TRBD2,few,TRBJ2-5,TRBV11-3,TGTGCCAGCAGCTCATTAGCGGGAGGAGGAGAGACCCAGTACTTC,CASSSLAGGGETQYF
NA,once,TRBJ2-4,TRBV18,TGTGCCAGCTCGATCCAGGATAAAAACATTCAGTACTTC,CASSIQDKNIQYF
TRBD1,NA,TRBJ1-4,TRBV12-3/TRBV12-4,TGTGCCAGCAGTTTAGGGGCAGGGGGCTGGACTAATGAAAAACTGTTTTTT,CASSLGAGGWTNEKLFF
NA,NA,TRBJ1-1,TRBV2,TGTGCCAGCATTCAACGGAGGGACACTGAAGCTTTCTTT,CASIQRRDTEAFF
NA,once,TRBJ2-5,TRBV24-1,TGTGCCACCAGTGATCCGAGGAAGGAGACCCAGTACTTC,CATSDPRKETQYF
TRBD2,few,TRBJ2-2,TRBV4-3,TGCGCCAGCAGCCAAGACCCGTACCCTAGCGGGAGGGCGACCGGGGAGCTGTTTTTT,CASSQDPYPSGRATGELFF
NA,NA,TRBJ2-4,TRBV20-1,TGCAGTGCTAGACCCACCGGGGGCGAGGGGGCCAAAAACATTCAGTACTTC,CSARPTGGEGAKNIQYF
NA,few,TRBJ1-6,TRBV20-1,TGCAGTGCTAGAGATCGAGGTCCGAATTCACCCCTCCACTTT,CSARDRGPNSPLHF
TRBD1,few,TRBJ2-7,TRBV29-1,TGCAGCGTTGGACAGGGGATCCACGAGCAGTACTTC,CSVGQGIHEQYF
NA,few,TRBJ1-4,TRBV5-1,TGCGCCAGCAGCTTTGGGCCAACTAATGAAAAACTGTTTTTT,CASSFGPTNEKLFF
NA,NA,TRBJ2-3,TRBV5-1,TGCGCCAGCAGCTTGGTACAGGGAGAGGCACATACGCAGTATTTT,CASSLVQGEAHTQYF
NA,NA,TRBJ1-2,TRBV15,TGTGCCACCAGCAGAGATGACATTGGCTACACCTTC,CATSRDDIGYTF
TRBD2,NA,TRBJ2-5,TRBV18,TGTGCCAGCTCCGCGTATAGCGGGGAAGAGACCCAGTACTTC,CASSAYSGEETQYF
NA,few,TRBJ2-7,TRBV6-1,TGTGCCAGCGAGGACAACCTCTACGAGCAGTACTTC,CASEDNLYEQYF
NA,NA,TRBJ2-6,TRBV19,TGTGCCAGTAAGAATTATGGAGTGACTGGGGCCAACGTCCTGACTTTC,CASKNYGVTGANVLTF
TRBD1,NA,TRBJ1-3,TRBV5-6,TGTGCCAGCAGCCGGGGACAGGGAACTTCTGGAAACACCATATATTTT,CASSRGQGTSGNTIYF
TRBD2,NA,TRBJ2-3,TRBV10-3,TGTGCCATCAGTATAGCTAGCGGGGCCTCAGATACGCAGTATTTT,CAISIASGASDTQYF
NA,few,TRBJ2-5,TRBV5-1,TGCGCCAGCAGCTGGAAGACAGGAGGCGAACAGACCCAGTACTTC,CASSWKTGGEQTQYF
TRBD2,NA,TRBJ2-3,TRBV12-3/TRBV12-4,TGTGCCAGCATGAGCTCTAGCGGGGGTGCAGATATGCAGTATTTT,CASMSSSGGADMQYF
TRBD1,few,TRBJ1-3,TRBV3-1,TGTGCCAGCAGCCAAACGGGACAGAATGGAAACACCATATATTTT,CASSQTGQNGNTIYF
NA,NA,TRBJ2-7,TRBV5-1,TGCGCCAGCAACGTAGACAGGCCCTCCTACGAGCAGTACTTC,CASNVDRPSYEQYF
NA,NA,TRBJ2-7,TRBV5-1,TGCGCCAGCAGCTTGGAGCCAGGACCTTACGAGCAGTACTTC,CASSLEPGPYEQYF
NA,NA,TRBJ1-2,TRBV20-1,TGCAGTGCGGGATACAGGGTCGGCTATGGCTACACCTTC,CSAGYRVGYGYTF
NA,few,TRBJ1-1,TRBV3-1,TGTGCCAGCAGCCACGGACACCAAGGGCGTGGCACTGAAGCTTTCTTT,CASSHGHQGRGTEAFF
TRBD2,few,TRBJ2-5,TRBV19,TGTGCCAGTAGTCCCCAGGGACCGGGACTAGCCCAGTACTTC,CASSPQGPGLAQYF
NA,few,TRBJ1-5,TRBV20-1,TGCAGTGCTAGGTACACAGGGTACGGCAATCAGCCCCAGCATTTT,CSARYTGYGNQPQHF
NA,NA,TRBJ1-1,TRBV20-1,TGCACCCCCGGCTCTTTGAACACTGAAGCTTTCTTT,CTPGSLNTEAFF
TRBD2,NA,TRBJ2-5,TRBV10-3,TGTGCCATCCGCTCTAGCGGGGATCGACAAGAGACCCAGTACTTC,CAIRSSGDRQETQYF